This TCR beta chain was profiled in a study of patients and donors after allogeneic stem cell transplantation. A single record per CDR3 protein comes from TCRdb applying MiXCR to the RT-PCR reads. The sample comprises 800,000 to 1,000,000 distinct CDR3 sequences, roughly 18% of which are singletons, and roughly 6% rests with the top ten. Per the germline V gene, CDR1 is DFQATT and CDR2 is SNEGSKA (reference sequence). This CDR3 is 14 amino acids long. With 6 bases clipped from V and 5 bases from J, the junction kept 6 bases outside the gene matches. Sequencing input: blood, either unsorted or a sorted T cell fraction (not recorded which). The sequence was obtained from a human donor who was either an allogeneic HSCT recipient or a stem cell or donor lymphocyte infusion donor (not recorded which). It is not recorded whose cells these are; they may come from a transplant donor. This rearrangement joins TRBV20-1 to TRBJ2-3; 12 bases align to TRBD2. CDR3 in DNA: TGCAGTGCCACGCTAGCGGGGGGGCAAGATACGCAGTATTTT. This translates into CSATLAGGQDTQYF.